These 31 T cell receptor beta chains were sequenced from one sample in a study of regulatory T cells (dated by TCRdb to the late 2010s). The library came from the immunoSEQ multiplex PCR assay. The multiplex PCR relied on 52 forward TRBV primers and 13 reverse TRBJ primers, and amplification bias was corrected through assay-based and computational methods. The table was pulled from immuneACCESS by TCRdb, which kept in-frame rearrangements only. Such tables lose some clones; where checked, under half of the loss comes from unresolved V genes, and the rest has no known cause. Here the sample has 9,000 to 10,000 clones; approximately 80% occur a single time. Of the sample, 10% to 13% falls within the top ten clones. The sample was CD8+ T cells sorted from blood. These receptors came from a person under 35 with CD3G deficiency.

The chain is built from TRBV13 and TRBJ2-7; possibly TRBD1 for D (6 bases). The CDR3 runs 14 residues. CDR1 and CDR2 from the germline V gene are PRHDT and FYEKMQ (reference sequence). The germline V and J ends were trimmed by 3 bases and 5 bases, with 14 bases remaining between them. The CDR3 loop is CASSLAGALDEQYF. CDR3 sequence (DNA): TGTGCCAGCAGCTTGGCAGGGGCGCTTGACGAGCAGTACTTC.

The rearrangement uses TRBV28 and TRBJ2-7; TRBD2 matches 12 bases. CDR1 and CDR2 from the germline V gene are MDHEN and SYDVKM. The CDR3 has 16 residues. Unmatched junction bases numbered 6, after V lost 5 bases and J lost 1 base. CDR3 amino acids: CASSPTGLAGSYEQYF. Written as DNA, the CDR3 is TGTGCCAGCAGTCCCACGGGACTAGCGGGTTCCTACGAGCAGTACTTC.

The rearrangement links TRBV28 to TRBJ1-5, with D possibly TRBD1 on 5 matching bases. The CDR3 extends over 13 amino acids. Trimming left V 2 bases short and J 7 bases short, with 9 bases between. CDR1 and CDR2 (germline): MDHEN, SYDVKM. In DNA form, the CDR3 reads TGTGCCAGCAGTTTACGGGGACTCCAGCCCCAGCATTTT. The encoded protein is CASSLRGLQPQHF.

The chain uses TRBV7-9 and TRBJ1-1, with D tentatively TRBD1 (5 bases). This CDR3 has 12 residues. Germline CDR1 and CDR2: SEHNR and FQNEAQ (reference sequence). Trimming removed 4 bases at V and 4 bases at J, with 7 bases between. The CDR3 region is CASSSGSTEAFF. In nucleotides, the CDR3 is TGTGCCAGCAGCTCAGGGTCCACTGAAGCTTTCTTT.

The rearrangement links TRBV28 to TRBJ2-7; D is possibly TRBD1 (6 bases). Germline CDR1 and CDR2: MDHEN and SYDVKM. This CDR3 has 17 amino acids. Deletions cut 4 bases from V and 1 base from J, with 20 bases between. The DNA of the CDR3 is TGTGCCAGCAGTTCGGGACACGCCTCCTTGGGGTCCTACGAGCAGTACTTC. It translates to CASSSGHASLGSYEQYF. Looking up the rest from reference TRBV28 and TRBJ2-7 gives the full variable domain: DVKVTQSSRYLVKRTGEKVFLECVQDMDHENMFWYRQDPGLGLRLIYFSYDVKMKEKGDIPEGYSVSREKKERFSLILESASTNQTSMYLCASSSGHASLGSYEQYFGPGTRLTVT.

J is TRBJ2-7 and V is TRBV7-2, with D possibly called TRBD1 or TRBD2 (6 bases each). Trimming left V 0 bases short and J 2 bases short, with 8 bases between. In germline, CDR1 is SGHTA, CDR2 FQGNSA. This CDR3 contains 14 residues. CDR3 region: CASSLAEGAYEQYF. DNA for the CDR3: TGTGCCAGCAGCTTAGCGGAGGGGGCCTACGAGCAGTACTTC.

The rearrangement uses TRBV28 and TRBJ2-7; 9 positions match TRBD1. The J segment lost 5 bases and the V segment lost 5 bases, leaving 7 bases of the junction unmatched. The CDR3 contains 14 residues. CDR1 and CDR2 (germline): MDHEN, SYDVKM. This CDR3 is CASSNRDREHEQYF. CDR3 nucleotides: TGTGCCAGCAGTAACCGGGACAGGGAACACGAGCAGTACTTC.

V and J are TRBV14 and TRBJ2-1; D might be TRBD1 (8 bases). Trimming left V 0 bases short and J 2 bases short, with 11 bases between. Germline V CDR1 and CDR2: SGHDN, FVKESK. The CDR3 contains 16 residues. CDR3 DNA: TGTGCCAGCAGCCAAGAACAGGGGGGGACCTACAATGAGCAGTTCTTC. Protein product: CASSQEQGGTYNEQFF. The full variable domain, its missing parts supplied by reference TRBV14 and TRBJ2-1, is EAGVTQFPSHSVIEKGQTVTLRCDPISGHDNLYWYRRVMGKEIKFLLHFVKESKQDESGMPNNRFLAERTGGTYSTLKVQPAELEDSGVYFCASSQEQGGTYNEQFFGPGTRLTVL.

The V and J genes are TRBV28 and TRBJ2-5; the D gene is possibly TRBD1 (5 bases). Trimming shortened V by 3 bases and J by 4 bases, and 9 bases separated the two germline ends. CDR1 is MDHEN, CDR2 SYDVKM, per germline. The CDR3 contains 13 residues. Here the CDR3 reads CASSLMGRETQYF. The CDR3 region has the DNA TGTGCCAGCAGTTTGATGGGGCGAGAGACCCAGTACTTC.

This chain uses TRBV7-2 with TRBJ1-3; 10 bases agree with TRBD1. Per the germline V gene, CDR1 is SGHTA and CDR2 is FQGNSA. There are 15 residues in the CDR3. V lost 5 bases, J lost 2 bases, and 3 bases stayed unmatched. The CDR3 region is CASSLDRGPGNTIYF. In DNA form, the CDR3 reads TGTGCCAGCAGCCTAGACAGGGGGCCTGGAAACACCATATATTTT. Filled out from reference TRBV7-2 and TRBJ1-3, the complete variable domain reads GAGVSQSPSNKVTEKGKDVELRCDPISGHTALYWYRQSLGQGLEFLIYFQGNSAPDKSGLPSDRFSAERTGGSVSTLTIQRTQQEDSAVYLCASSLDRGPGNTIYFGEGSWLTVV.

This rearrangement joins TRBV6-1 to TRBJ1-2, with a tentative D call TRBD1 (5 bases). Per the germline V gene, CDR1 is MNHNS and CDR2 is SASEGT. V gave up 1 base and J gave up 4 bases, with 13 bases separating them. This CDR3 is 15 amino acids long. The CDR3: CASSEVLGTTYGYTF. The DNA of the CDR3 is TGTGCCAGCAGTGAAGTACTCGGGACGACCTATGGCTACACCTTC.

V usage is TRBV11-2 and J usage is TRBJ1-1; 8 bases are a match to TRBD1. CDR3 size: 15 residues. Looked up from germline, CDR1 is SGHAT and CDR2 is FQNNGV. After removal of 0 bases from V and 5 bases from J, the junction contained 5 bases not matched to a gene. The CDR3 here is CASSLDSGGWTEAFF. CDR3 sequence (DNA): TGTGCCAGCAGCTTAGATTCAGGGGGCTGGACTGAAGCTTTCTTT.

The chain employs TRBV6-6 and TRBJ2-1, with a weak D call TRBD1 (6 bases). This CDR3 region has 12 residues. Germline V gene sequence: CDR1 MNHNY, CDR2 SVGAGI (reference sequence). V shed 2 bases and J shed 7 bases, with 6 bases lying between them. The DNA for the CDR3 is TGTGCCAGCAGTTACGGACAGAATGAGCAGTTCTTC. Amino acids: CASSYGQNEQFF.

The V and J genes are TRBV6-1 and TRBJ1-2; no definite D call. The germline V and J ends were trimmed by 4 bases and 1 base, with 19 bases remaining between them. Germline CDR1 and CDR2: MNHNS and SASEGT. The CDR3 consists of 17 residues. CDR3 nucleotide sequence: TGTGCCAGCAGTGGAACCTCGGATCCCGATTATAACTATGGCTACACCTTC. It translates to CASSGTSDPDYNYGYTF.

The J gene is TRBJ2-7, the V gene TRBV5-1; TRBD1 matches at 9 bases. The CDR3 is 14 amino acids. Germline V gives CDR1 SGHRS, CDR2 YFSETQ. The ends lost 5 bases at V and 1 base at J; junction bases unmatched: 4. The CDR3 sequence is CASRRDRDSYEQYF. CDR3 bases: TGCGCCAGCAGACGGGACAGGGATTCCTACGAGCAGTACTTC.

In DNA form, the CDR3 reads TGTGCCAGCAGTGAATGGGGGGATGGAGCGGACAATGAGCAGTTCTTC. Protein product: CASSEWGDGADNEQFF. The V and J genes are TRBV6-1 and TRBJ2-1, with D possibly TRBD2 on 6 matching bases. The CDR3 sequence is 16 residues long. V gave up 2 bases and J gave up 5 bases, with 16 bases separating them. Germline V gene lookup returns CDR1 MNHNS and CDR2 SASEGT.

Here the CDR3 DNA reads TGCGCCAGCAGCATTGGACAGGGTGCCTACGAGCAGTACTTC. This codes for CASSIGQGAYEQYF. V gene TRBV5-1 combines with J gene TRBJ2-7; 8 bases are shared with TRBD1. There are 14 residues in the CDR3. Germline V lookup: CDR1 SGHRS, CDR2 YFSETQ. Unmatched junction bases numbered 5, after V lost 4 bases and J lost 2 bases.

This sequence joins TRBV7-9 and TRBJ2-3; no clear D gene. CDR3 length: 15 amino acids. V lost 5 bases and J lost 3, with 15 bases in between. Germline V gene lookup returns CDR1 SEHNR and CDR2 FQNEAQ (reference sequence). Written as DNA, the CDR3 is TGTGCCAGCAGCCCCGTGGGGTTAAGAACAGATACGCAGTATTTT. Translating it yields CASSPVGLRTDTQYF.

The V gene is TRBV7-9, the J gene TRBJ2-1, with 7 bases matching TRBD2. The CDR3 covers 14 residues. J gave up 7 bases and V 4 bases, and 7 bases lay outside the gene matches. Germline CDR1 SEHNR, CDR2 FQNEAQ (reference sequence). CDR3 loop: CASSSPGGENEQFF. DNA for the CDR3: TGTGCCAGCAGCTCCCCTGGGGGGGAGAATGAGCAGTTCTTC.

This chain joins TRBV27 and TRBJ2-1; no reliable D call. CDR1 and CDR2 (germline): MNHEY, SMNVEV (reference sequence). The ends were cut back, 5 bases at V and 7 bases at J, with 12 bases in the middle. This CDR3 comprises 13 residues. CDR3 in DNA: TGTGCCAGCAGTCCTTACTTCGGGAATGAGCAGTTCTTC. Translation: CASSPYFGNEQFF.

The chain links TRBV27 to TRBJ1-4; no definite D call. The CDR3 spans 14 residues. The germline V gene encodes CDR1 MNHEY and CDR2 SMNVEV (reference sequence). Trimming shortened V by 6 bases and J by 5 bases, and 13 bases separated the two germline ends. In nucleotides, the CDR3 is TGTGCCAGCAGCCCCGCGGCGGGAAATGAAAAACTGTTTTTT. It codes for CASSPAAGNEKLFF.

V and J are TRBV7-6 and TRBJ2-7, with a possible D match to TRBD1 (6 bases). Germline values: CDR1 SGHVS, CDR2 FNYEAQ. The germline V and J ends were trimmed by 5 bases and 1 base, with 9 bases remaining between them. The CDR3 has 13 amino acids. This CDR3 is CASSIGQSYEQYF. CDR3 sequence (DNA): TGTGCCAGCAGCATCGGACAGTCCTACGAGCAGTACTTC.

V usage is TRBV11-2 and J usage is TRBJ2-7; TRBD1 might be the D (6 bases). This CDR3 is built from 16 residues. From germline, CDR1 is SGHAT and CDR2 FQNNGV. Between the trimmed V and J ends, which lost 5 bases and 6 bases, there was a span of 23 bases. The DNA of the CDR3 is TGTGCCAGCAGCCCCAGCCTTACAGGGAAGGGTAGCGAGCAGTACTTC. It is translated as CASSPSLTGKGSEQYF.

The chain carries TRBV6-1 and TRBJ1-2; TRBD1 matches at 8 bases. Trimming removed 2 bases from V and 9 bases from J; junction bases left unmatched: 17. Germline V gene sequence: CDR1 MNHNS, CDR2 SASEGT. The CDR3 contains 17 residues. The DNA for the CDR3 is TGTGCCAGCAGTGAAAGGGAGGTCCGGGACAGGAGTGCGAGCTACACCTTC. Its translation: CASSEREVRDRSASYTF.

The gene calls are TRBV7-9 and TRBJ2-7; D possibly corresponds to TRBD1 (7 bases). V lost 5 bases and J lost 1, with 12 bases in between. Germline-derived CDR1 and CDR2 are SEHNR and FQNEAQ (reference sequence). This CDR3 has 14 amino acids. The CDR3 nucleotides read TGTGCCAGCAGCCCGACAGGGACTTCCTACGAGCAGTACTTC. Translation gives CASSPTGTSYEQYF.

This rearrangement joins TRBV6-5 to TRBJ2-7, with 10 bases fitting TRBD1. This CDR3 comprises 13 residues. Germline V CDR1 and CDR2: MNHEY, SVGAGI. V trimming: 7 bases; J trimming: 2 bases; junction bases outside the gene matches: 2. The DNA for the CDR3 is TGTGCCAGCATGGGACAGGGGACCTACGAGCAGTACTTC. It translates to CASMGQGTYEQYF.

This chain uses TRBV7-8 with TRBJ1-5; no reliable D call. V was cut by 1 base and J by 2 bases, with 15 bases left in between. CDR1 is SGHVS and CDR2 is FQNEAQ in the germline V gene. The CDR3 runs to 17 residues. The CDR3 sequence is CASSLEYGPSGNQPQHF. Written as DNA, the CDR3 is TGTGCCAGCAGCTTAGAATATGGTCCCTCGGGCAATCAGCCCCAGCATTTT.

The rearrangement uses TRBV6-1 and TRBJ2-7, with 9 positions matching TRBD1. CDR1 and CDR2 (germline): MNHNS, SASEGT. The CDR3 runs 16 residues. V was clipped by 3 bases and J by 5 bases; unmatched bases: 11. In nucleotides, the CDR3 is TGTGCCAGCAGTGATGAGACCGGGACAGGGAAGGACGAGCAGTACTTC. Its protein is CASSDETGTGKDEQYF.

The chain couples TRBV28 to TRBJ2-5, with 12 bases fitting TRBD2. This CDR3 is 16 amino acids long. V dropped 2 bases and J dropped 2; count of bases not matched to a gene: 3. The germline V gene has CDR1 MDHEN and CDR2 SYDVKM. The CDR3 protein is CASSLPSGRGQETQYF. The CDR3 DNA is TGTGCCAGCAGTTTACCTAGCGGGAGGGGGCAAGAGACCCAGTACTTC.

V and J are TRBV29-1 and TRBJ2-2, with D possibly TRBD2 on 6 matching bases. Germline V gives CDR1 SQVTM, CDR2 ANQGSEA. V lost 7 bases, J lost 3 bases, and 21 bases lay in between. The CDR3 extends over 16 amino acids. DNA of the CDR3: TGCAGCGCACAAACAACCGGGACTGAGGACACCGGGGAGCTGTTTTTT. Residues: CSAQTTGTEDTGELFF.

The chain joins TRBV5-1 to TRBJ2-7, with a possible D match to TRBD1 (5 bases). This CDR3 is built from 13 residues. Germline values: CDR1 SGHRS, CDR2 YFSETQ. With 4 bases removed from V and 4 bases from J, the gap between germline ends came to 12 bases. CDR3 bases: TGCGCCAGCAGCCCCGCCTCAGGGTACGAGCAGTACTTC. It codes for CASSPASGYEQYF.